What follows is one T cell receptor beta chain and its context. Its antigen is undetermined. These data come from a study of cytomegalovirus exposure and HLA in healthy donors. In the study overall: In terms of ancestry, the Caucasian-associated cluster contained roughly 80% of the roughly 400 genotyped donors. Regarding the study as a whole: Associated with cytomegalovirus, according to the listing, were 150 to 200 TCR beta chains. A later look showed TCR association rates differing by HLA locus, highest for DRB1 and lowest for HLA-C. Most of the CMV-associated TCR beta chains (in a later analysis) appeared to be HLA-restricted.

60 Vbeta and 13 Jbeta primers were used in PCR. The table came from immunoSEQ multiplex PCR; TCRdb's copy has only in-frame clones and leaves some out. Here the sample spans approximately 220,000 clones, 75% to 80% being singletons. The CDR3 has 12 residues. Germline-derived CDR1 and CDR2 are SGHRS and YFSETQ. With 5 bases removed from V and 14 bases from J, the gap between germline ends came to 17 bases. Sequencing was carried out using PBMCs. The origin of this receptor is a young man in good health and CMV-seronegative. The gene calls are TRBV5-1 and TRBJ2-1; D might be TRBD2 (5 bases). The CDR3 DNA reads as TGCGCCAGCAGAGACACAGCGGCCGGGAAGTTCTTC. It is translated as CASRDTAAGKFF.